This T cell receptor (beta chain) derives from a study of blood T cell repertoires in COVID-19. This clone was counted once. Original handling: Researchers report that nucleated cell counts were estimated from reference gene primer amplification. TCRdb keeps only in-frame clones here, not all; method: immunoSEQ multiplex PCR. The D gene and trimming were derived from the DNA, and the V and J assignments and clone size from that table. The table has over 200,000 clones, 70% to 90% seen once. This receptor was obtained from a man between 45 and 60 years old with COVID-19, enrolled during active disease. The sample consisted of peripheral blood.

The CDR3, as DNA: TGTGCCAGTAGTATTGGGACAGGGTCTTTTGCCTATGGCTACACCTTC. It encodes CASSIGTGSFAYGYTF. The rearrangement uses TRBV19 and TRBJ1-2; TRBD1 agrees at 9 bases. Trimming took 3 bases from V and 4 from J; bases not matched to a gene: 9. This CDR3 comprises 16 residues. Germline V gives CDR1 LNHDA, CDR2 SQIVND (reference sequence).